The next 23 T cell receptor beta chains were all read from a single sample in a study of lymphopenia after photon versus proton radiotherapy. TCRdb keeps only in-frame clones here, not all; method: immunoSEQ multiplex PCR. The repertoire holds some 170,000 clones, with about 85% as singletons. The sequencing here drew on peripheral blood, taken from a patient treated with photon-based radiotherapy. The receptors were sampled from a man aged 45-65 years with gastric cancer.

This clone was recorded only once. The rearrangement joins TRBV7-9 to TRBJ2-2, with 7 bases lining up with TRBD2. The CDR3 consists of 15 residues. V was clipped by 5 bases and J by 0 bases; unmatched bases: 3. Germline lookup yields CDR1 SEHNR and CDR2 FQNEAQ (reference sequence). CDR3 nucleotide sequence: TGTGCCAGCAGCCTAGGACTAGCGAACACCGGGGAGCTGTTTTTT. Protein sequence: CASSLGLANTGELFF.

The rearrangement joins TRBV7-9 to TRBJ1-3; TRBD1 matches 7 bases. Germline-derived CDR1 and CDR2 are SEHNR and FQNEAQ (reference sequence). J was trimmed by 1 base and V by 5 bases; bases with no gene match: 5. This CDR3 has 15 residues. The CDR3 loop reads CASSQLTGSGNTIYF. The CDR3 DNA reads TGTGCCAGCAGCCAATTGACAGGGTCTGGAAACACCATATATTTT.

J is TRBJ2-1 and V is TRBV4-2; 10 bases are shared with TRBD2. This CDR3 has 17 amino acids. J was trimmed by 5 bases and V by 3 bases; bases with no gene match: 10. Germline CDR1 LGHNA, CDR2 YNFKEQ. CDR3 in DNA: TGTGCCAGCAGCCATTTAGGACTAGCGGCCCTCCACAATGAGCAGTTCTTC. Protein: CASSHLGLAALHNEQFF.

The table lists this clone with a few counts. The chain uses TRBV23-1 and TRBJ1-5; D is perhaps TRBD1 (5 bases). TRBV23-1 is marked as an open reading frame, function uncertain. V shed 7 bases and J shed 0 bases, with 13 bases lying between them. This CDR3 spans 15 amino acids. The CDR3 DNA is TGCGCCAGCACAGGGCCCTGGTATAGCAATCAGCCCCAGCATTTT. This translates into CASTGPWYSNQPQHF.

This clone was counted a few times. As DNA, the CDR3 is TGTGCCAGCAGTTCCCCCCGGACTTTTGGCACTGAAGCTTTCTTT. Translating it yields CASSSPRTFGTEAFF. This chain links TRBV6-5 with TRBJ1-1; D is ambiguous. CDR1 is MNHEY, CDR2 SVGAGI, per germline. V shed 4 bases and J shed 4 bases, with 16 bases lying between them. The CDR3 totals 15 residues.

The chain links TRBV28 to TRBJ2-7; D is perhaps TRBD1 (6 bases). The CDR3 has 14 residues. Germline CDR1 is MDHEN and CDR2 is SYDVKM. Trimming stripped 3 bases from V and 1 base from J, with 10 bases between. Written as DNA, the CDR3 is TGTGCCAGCAGTTTTTCCCAGGGGTCCTACGAGCAGTACTTC. Its protein is CASSFSQGSYEQYF.

This chain joins TRBV5-4 and TRBJ1-4, with 7 bases aligning to TRBD1. Unmatched junction bases numbered 4, after V lost 4 bases and J lost 10 bases. The CDR3 totals 12 residues. CDR1 and CDR2 from the germline V gene are SGHNT and YYREEE (reference sequence). CDR3 DNA: TGTGCCAGCAGCGGGACAGTGGGAAAACTGTTTTTT. This encodes CASSGTVGKLFF.

The genes are TRBV30 and TRBJ2-7; perhaps TRBD2 as D (5 bases). The V gene's germline CDR1 is GTSNPN and CDR2 SVGIG (reference sequence). V lost 3 bases, J lost 4 bases, and 13 bases lay in between. The CDR3 is 13 amino acids. Written as DNA, the CDR3 is TGTGCCTGGAGCATAGGGTTAGCGTACGAGCAGTACTTC. Protein: CAWSIGLAYEQYF.

In this sample, this clone turned up once. The chain carries TRBV7-2 and TRBJ2-1, with D possibly matching TRBD2 (5 bases). The CDR3 is 15 amino acids. Trimming cost V 3 bases and J 0 bases, with 9 bases left between them. Germline CDR1 is SGHTA and CDR2 is FQGNSA. For the CDR3, the DNA is TGTGCCAGCAGCTTGCCGGGGAGCTCCTACAATGAGCAGTTCTTC. Residues: CASSLPGSSYNEQFF.

The chain combines TRBV18 with TRBJ2-1; 13 bases align to TRBD2. Unmatched junction bases numbered 2, after V lost 3 bases and J lost 6 bases. The CDR3 is made up of 15 amino acids. Germline-derived CDR1 and CDR2 are KGHSH and LQKENI. CDR3 in amino acids: CASSPRTSGSNEQFF. CDR3 nucleotide sequence: TGTGCCAGCTCACCGAGGACTAGCGGGAGCAATGAGCAGTTCTTC.

The rearrangement joins TRBV5-1 to TRBJ2-1; D is possibly TRBD2 (5 bases). Trimming pared 1 base from V and 1 base from J, leaving 9 bases between. Germline V gene sequence: CDR1 SGHRS, CDR2 YFSETQ. The CDR3 runs to 15 residues. CDR3: CASSLRAVSYNEQFF. DNA for the CDR3: TGCGCCAGCAGCTTGAGAGCGGTATCCTACAATGAGCAGTTCTTC.

Details on this clone: The junction departs from the called germline gene at one end, perhaps through a read error. J is TRBJ2-1 and V is TRBV9; D gene unclear. Germline lookup yields CDR1 SGDLS and CDR2 YYNGEE. The CDR3 covers 14 residues. CDR3 region: CASSVEDRWDEQLF. The CDR3, as DNA: TGTGCCAGCAGCGTAGAAGACCGGTGGGATGAGCAGCTCTTC.

V and J are TRBV4-1 and TRBJ1-4; D ambiguous. Between the trimmed V and J ends, which lost 1 base and 8 bases, there was a span of 14 bases. Germline assignment: CDR1 MGHRA and CDR2 YSYEKL. The CDR3 contains 15 residues. CDR3 sequence (DNA): TGCGCCAGCAGCCAAGGGGCCGATTTATCCGAAAAACTGTTTTTT. As protein: CASSQGADLSEKLFF.

The gene calls are TRBV5-1 and TRBJ2-1; 11 nucleotides agree with TRBD2. The V segment lost 2 bases and the J segment 6 bases; nucleotides outside the gene matches: 7. This CDR3 is built from 16 residues. Per the germline V gene, CDR1 is SGHRS and CDR2 is YFSETQ. In DNA, the CDR3 is TGCGCCAGCAGCTTCTCGGGTAGCGGGAGGGCCAATGAGCAGTTCTTC. Translated, it gives CASSFSGSGRANEQFF.

This clone was picked up one time. The chain employs TRBV28 and TRBJ1-5; D possibly corresponds to TRBD1 (6 bases). Germline V gives CDR1 MDHEN, CDR2 SYDVKM. This CDR3 comprises 16 residues. Trimming stripped 5 bases from V and 1 base from J, with 15 bases between. In DNA form, the CDR3 reads TGTGCCAGCAGTGCCGAAGGGGGGAAGAGCAATCAGCCCCAGCATTTT. This sequence encodes CASSAEGGKSNQPQHF.

The V gene is TRBV9, the J gene TRBJ2-1; D gene uncertain. Germline V gene sequence: CDR1 SGDLS, CDR2 YYNGEE. The CDR3 spans 12 residues. Between the trimmed V and J ends, which lost 8 bases and 8 bases, there was a span of 14 bases. The CDR3 nucleotides are TGTGCCAGTTCAGAGCAGCCCCATGAGCAGTTCTTC. Translated: CASSEQPHEQFF.

This sequence joins TRBV28 and TRBJ2-6, with D tentatively TRBD1 (5 bases). This CDR3 spans 17 amino acids. The V end lost 5 bases, the J end lost 0 bases, and 14 bases lay between the germline ends. Germline V gene lookup returns CDR1 MDHEN and CDR2 SYDVKM. The CDR3: CASSMRTFLSGANVLTF. CDR3 DNA sequence: TGTGCCAGCAGTATGCGGACATTCCTCTCTGGGGCCAACGTCCTGACTTTC.

This clone was observed a single time. The gene calls are TRBV7-9 and TRBJ1-2; 9 positions match TRBD1. With 5 bases clipped from V and 7 bases from J, the junction kept 5 bases outside the gene matches. The CDR3 spans 13 residues. Germline V gives CDR1 SEHNR, CDR2 FQNEAQ (reference sequence). CDR3 sequence reads: CASSPGTGSGYTF. DNA for the CDR3: TGTGCCAGCAGCCCCGGGACAGGGAGTGGCTACACCTTC.

A single count supports this clone. The J gene is TRBJ1-2, the V gene TRBV2; perhaps TRBD1 as D (5 bases). V was clipped by 4 bases and J by 5 bases, with 14 bases between them. From germline, CDR1 is SNHLY and CDR2 FYNNEI. The CDR3 has 14 residues. This chain's CDR3 is CASSGRQGGYGYTF. The CDR3 DNA sequence: TGTGCCAGCAGTGGGAGGCAGGGAGGTTATGGCTACACCTTC.

CDR3 residues: CASSQADEQYF. CDR3 DNA sequence: TGTGCCAGCAGTCAAGCCGACGAGCAGTACTTC. The rearrangement links TRBV28 to TRBJ2-7; D is undetermined. Germline lookup yields CDR1 MDHEN and CDR2 SYDVKM. The CDR3 covers 11 residues. Trimming left V 5 bases short and J 5 bases short, with 7 bases between.

The chain combines TRBV29-1 with TRBJ2-1, with TRBD2 identical over 12 bases. Trimming at V came to 6 bases and at J to 8 bases, leaving 11 bases not matched to a gene. The CDR3 has 15 residues. Germline CDR1 SQVTM, CDR2 ANQGSEA. CDR3 in DNA: TGCAGCGTCGAGTTTCTAGCGGGAGGGCCGGATGAGCAGTTCTTC. It is translated as CSVEFLAGGPDEQFF.

The V and J genes are TRBV5-1 and TRBJ2-5, with 12 bases matching TRBD2. Germline values: CDR1 SGHRS, CDR2 YFSETQ. This CDR3 contains 18 residues. V trimming: 2 bases; J trimming: 5 bases; junction bases outside the gene matches: 13. CDR3 sequence reads: CASSFISLAGGPRETQYF. As DNA, the CDR3 is TGCGCCAGCAGCTTTATATCCCTAGCGGGAGGGCCTAGGGAGACCCAGTACTTC.

CDR3 DNA sequence: TGCGCCAGCAGCCAAGCCAGGTACGCCGGGGAGCTGTTTTTT. Its translation: CASSQARYAGELFF. The rearrangement joins TRBV4-1 to TRBJ2-2; D not certain. The CDR3 extends over 14 amino acids. The V gene lost 1 base and the J gene lost 6 bases, with 9 bases spanning the gap. Germline lookup yields CDR1 MGHRA and CDR2 YSYEKL.